Presented here are 10 T cell receptor beta chains from one specimen sequenced in a study of T cell repertoires in cytomegalovirus infection. These TCRs' antigens remain unknown. TCRdb used MiXCR to reprocess the reads, holding one entry per CDR3 protein. This table has 75,000 to 100,000 distinct CDR3 sequences, approximately 46% appearing once. The specimen comprised CD8+ T cells from cultured PBMCs, sampled from culture after CMV antigen stimulation. All receptors come from a human donor in good health (CMV status not recorded). Some clones in this sample may be carry-over from other donors' samples.

The chain joins TRBV7-6 to TRBJ1-4; 7 nucleotides match TRBD1. The CDR3 is 17 amino acids. The trim removed 2 bases at V and 0 bases at J, leaving 6 bases unmatched. The germline gives CDR1 SGHVS, CDR2 FNYEAQ. CDR3 nucleotides: TGTGCCAGCAGCTTACTTCCGGGACAGACAACTAATGAAAAACTGTTTTTT. Translation: CASSLLPGQTTNEKLFF.

The gene calls are TRBV5-5 and TRBJ2-4, with D tentatively TRBD1 or TRBD2 (5 bases each). This CDR3 has 16 amino acids. V was cut by 0 bases and J by 6 bases, with 16 bases left in between. Germline V gene sequence: CDR1 SGHKS, CDR2 YYEKEE (reference sequence). CDR3 sequence (DNA): TGTGCCAGCAGCTTGGAGGGGACGGCTAACACAAACATTCAGTACTTC. Protein product: CASSLEGTANTNIQYF.

This clonotype was recorded at least ten times. The rearrangement uses TRBV7-8 and TRBJ2-2; TRBD2 aligns across 12 bases. With V trimmed by 6 bases and J by 0 bases, 2 bases remained unmatched. The CDR3 totals 16 residues. Germline loops: CDR1 SGHVS, CDR2 FQNEAQ. CDR3: CASRRTSGANTGELFF. The CDR3 DNA sequence: TGTGCCAGCAGGCGGACTAGCGGGGCGAACACCGGGGAGCTGTTTTTT. The whole variable domain, remainder taken from reference TRBV7-8 and TRBJ2-2, is GAGVSQSPRYKVAKRGQDVALRCDPISGHVSLFWYQQALGQGPEFLTYFQNEAQLDKSGLPSDRFFAERPEGSVSTLKIQRTQQEDSAVYLCASRRTSGANTGELFFGEGSRLTVL.

The rearrangement uses TRBV28 and TRBJ2-7; TRBD2 agrees at 12 bases. Germline V gene data show CDR1 as MDHEN and CDR2 as SYDVKM. The CDR3 sequence is 16 residues long. V gave up 2 bases and J gave up 0 bases; unmatched junction bases: 2. CDR3 sequence (DNA): TGTGCCAGCAGTTTAACTAGCGGGGGGCACTCCTACGAGCAGTACTTC. It yields the protein CASSLTSGGHSYEQYF.

The chain has TRBV6-6 and TRBJ2-5, with D perhaps TRBD1 (6 bases). Germline V CDR1 and CDR2: MNHNY, SVGAGI (reference sequence). The V and J ends lost 5 bases and 4 bases respectively, with 11 bases between them. This CDR3 spans 13 amino acids. The CDR3: CASSTLQGETQYF. The CDR3 DNA reads TGTGCCAGCAGTACCCTACAGGGAGAGACCCAGTACTTC.

A few counts support this clonotype. Here the CDR3 DNA reads TGTGCCAGCAGCTTAGAGGACTCACAAGAGACCCAGTACTTC. This sequence encodes CASSLEDSQETQYF. The V and J genes are TRBV7-9 and TRBJ2-5; maybe TRBD2 (5 bases). CDR3 length: 14 amino acids. Trimming pared 1 base from V and 2 bases from J, leaving 8 bases between. CDR1 SEHNR and CDR2 FQNEAQ come from the germline V gene (reference sequence).

The chain is built from TRBV28 and TRBJ2-7; D might be TRBD2 (5 bases). The CDR3 is 15 amino acids. V lost 5 bases, J lost 2 bases, and 16 bases lay in between. Germline-derived CDR1 and CDR2 are MDHEN and SYDVKM. CDR3 DNA: TGTGCCAGCAGTAGGGATCGAGGGAGTCCCTACGAGCAGTACTTC. The encoded protein is CASSRDRGSPYEQYF.

Only a few counts were recorded for this clonotype. Here the CDR3 DNA reads TGCAGCGTTGGGCCCACTGAAGCTTTCTTT. Translating gives CSVGPTEAFF. The chain is built from TRBV29-1 and TRBJ1-1, with D hard to call. In germline, CDR1 is SQVTM, CDR2 ANQGSEA. This CDR3 has 10 residues. The V and J ends lost 4 bases and 4 bases respectively, with 4 bases between them. Combining the CDR3 with reference TRBV29-1 and TRBJ1-1 gives the whole variable domain SAVISQKPSRDICQRGTSLTIQCQVDSQVTMMFWYRQQPGQSLTLIATANQGSEATYESGFVIDKFPISRPNLTFSTLTVSNMSPEDSSIYLCSVGPTEAFFGQGTRLTVV.

V is TRBV5-1 and J is TRBJ2-1; 8 bases line up with TRBD1. Germline loops: CDR1 SGHRS, CDR2 YFSETQ. The CDR3 is made up of 16 amino acids. The V gene end was trimmed by 1 base and the J gene end by 4 bases; junction bases not matched to a gene: 7. The CDR3 region is CASSLSYRGVYNEQFF. The CDR3 bases are TGCGCCAGCAGCTTGTCCTACAGGGGGGTTTACAATGAGCAGTTCTTC. Filled out from reference TRBV5-1 and TRBJ2-1, the complete variable domain reads KAGVTQTPRYLIKTRGQQVTLSCSPISGHRSVSWYQQTPGQGLQFLFEYFSETQRNKGNFPGRFSGRQFSNSRSEMNVSTLELGDSALYLCASSLSYRGVYNEQFFGPGTRLTVL.

The rearrangement uses TRBV27 and TRBJ2-7; TRBD1 is a possible D gene (5 bases). The germline V gene encodes CDR1 MNHEY and CDR2 SMNVEV (reference sequence). V lost 4 bases and J lost 1, with 14 bases in between. This CDR3 spans 15 amino acids. The CDR3 DNA reads as TGTGCCAGCAGTTCCGAATTTGGGGCGTCCTACGAGCAGTACTTC. This translates into CASSSEFGASYEQYF.